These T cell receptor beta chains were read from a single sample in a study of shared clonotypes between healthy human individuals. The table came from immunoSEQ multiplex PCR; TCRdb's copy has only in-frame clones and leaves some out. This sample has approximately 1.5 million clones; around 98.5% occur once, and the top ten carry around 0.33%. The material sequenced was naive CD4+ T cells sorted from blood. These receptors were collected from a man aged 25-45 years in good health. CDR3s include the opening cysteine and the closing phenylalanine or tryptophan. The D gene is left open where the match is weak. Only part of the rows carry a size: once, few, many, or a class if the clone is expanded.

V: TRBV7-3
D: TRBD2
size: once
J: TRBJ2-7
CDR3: CASSLTPSSGRYF
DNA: TGTGCCAGCAGCTTAACCCCCTCTAGCGGGAGGTACTTC

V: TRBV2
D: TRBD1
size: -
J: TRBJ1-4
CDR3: CASSYRGANEKLFF
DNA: TGTGCCAGCAGTTACAGGGGGGCTAATGAAAAACTGTTTTTT

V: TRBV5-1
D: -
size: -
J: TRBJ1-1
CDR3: CASSVDSRLNTEAFF
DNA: TGCGCCAGCAGCGTGGACAGTCGGCTGAACACTGAAGCTTTCTTT

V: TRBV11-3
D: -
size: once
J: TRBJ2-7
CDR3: CASSLPGTTEQYF
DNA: TGTGCCAGCAGCCTACCCGGGACAACCGAGCAGTACTTC

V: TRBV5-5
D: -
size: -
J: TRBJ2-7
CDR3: CASSLSYGAAYEQYF
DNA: TGTGCCAGCAGCTTGTCTTACGGGGCAGCCTACGAGCAGTACTTC

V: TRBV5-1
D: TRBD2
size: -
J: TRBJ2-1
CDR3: CASSTSGAEGSFF
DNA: TGCGCCAGCAGTACTAGCGGGGCTGAAGGATCGTTCTTC

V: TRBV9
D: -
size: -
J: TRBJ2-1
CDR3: CASSVLTDNEQFF
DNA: TGTGCCAGCAGCGTCCTTACAGACAATGAGCAGTTCTTC

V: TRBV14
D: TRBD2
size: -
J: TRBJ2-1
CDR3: CASSQFRTSGYNEQFF
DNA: TGTGCCAGCAGCCAATTCAGGACTAGCGGATACAATGAGCAGTTCTTC

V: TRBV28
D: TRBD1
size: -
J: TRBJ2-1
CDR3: CASSFSGTGGDNEQFF
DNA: TGTGCCAGCAGTTTCTCCGGGACAGGGGGGGACAATGAGCAGTTCTTC

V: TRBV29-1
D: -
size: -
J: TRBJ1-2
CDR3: CSVEDRGHSNYGYTF
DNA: TGCAGCGTTGAAGATCGCGGACACTCAAACTATGGCTACACCTTC

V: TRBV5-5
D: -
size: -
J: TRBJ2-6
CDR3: CASSLDASGANVLTF
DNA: TGTGCCAGCAGTCTGGACGCCTCTGGGGCCAACGTCCTGACTTTC

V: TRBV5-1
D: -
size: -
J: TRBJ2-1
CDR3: CASSLAGSGQRTLIF
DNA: TGCGCCAGCAGCTTGGCCGGGTCGGGTCAGCGGACATTGATCTTC

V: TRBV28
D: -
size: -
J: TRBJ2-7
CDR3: CASSLPPAGLYEQYF
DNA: TGTGCCAGCAGTTTACCTCCGGCAGGGCTGTACGAGCAGTACTTC

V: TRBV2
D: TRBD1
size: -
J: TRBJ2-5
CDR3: CASTGDRGETQYF
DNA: TGTGCCAGCACGGGGGACAGGGGTGAGACCCAGTACTTC

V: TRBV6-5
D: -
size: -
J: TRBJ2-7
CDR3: CASSYSISGAGYEQYF
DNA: TGTGCCAGCAGTTACTCGATTTCTGGAGCTGGCTACGAGCAGTACTTC

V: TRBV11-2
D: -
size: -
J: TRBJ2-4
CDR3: CASSLNRNIQYF
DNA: TGTGCCAGCAGCTTAAACAGGAACATTCAGTACTTC

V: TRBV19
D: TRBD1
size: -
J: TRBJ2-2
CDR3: CASSKTGGTSGTGELFF
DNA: TGTGCCAGTAGTAAAACAGGGGGCACGAGTGGAACCGGGGAGCTGTTTTTT

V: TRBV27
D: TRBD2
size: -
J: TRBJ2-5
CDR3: CASSPPSGRAPVWETQYF
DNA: TGTGCCAGCAGTCCCCCAAGCGGGAGGGCCCCGGTCTGGGAGACCCAGTACTTC

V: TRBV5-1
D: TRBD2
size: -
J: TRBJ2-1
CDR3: CASRYGLVDNEQFF
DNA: TGCGCCAGCAGATACGGACTAGTAGACAATGAGCAGTTCTTC

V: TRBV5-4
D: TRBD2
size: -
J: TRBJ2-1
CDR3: CASSPMASGTYNEQFF
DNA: TGTGCCAGCAGCCCTATGGCTAGCGGAACCTACAATGAGCAGTTCTTC

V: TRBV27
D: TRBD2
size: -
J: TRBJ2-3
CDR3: CASGQGLAGADTQYF
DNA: TGTGCCAGCGGCCAGGGACTAGCGGGGGCAGATACGCAGTATTTT

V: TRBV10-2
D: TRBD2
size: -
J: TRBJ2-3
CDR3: CASSQRLASSTDTQYF
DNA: TGCGCCAGCAGCCAACGACTAGCCTCCAGCACAGATACGCAGTATTTT

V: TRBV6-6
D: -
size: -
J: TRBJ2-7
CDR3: CASSYSYRSSYEQYF
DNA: TGTGCCAGCAGTTACTCCTACCGATCCTCCTACGAGCAGTACTTC

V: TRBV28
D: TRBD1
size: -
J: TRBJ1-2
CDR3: CASRTATGNHYGYTF
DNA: TGTGCCAGCAGGACGGCGACAGGGAATCACTATGGCTACACCTTC

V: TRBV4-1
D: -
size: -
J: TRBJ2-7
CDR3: CASSQEGLNYEQYF
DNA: TGCGCCAGCAGCCAAGAGGGACTCAACTACGAGCAGTACTTC

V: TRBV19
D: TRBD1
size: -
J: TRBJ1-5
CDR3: CASSTRDRTWDQPQHF
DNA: TGTGCCAGTAGTACCCGGGACAGGACTTGGGATCAGCCCCAGCATTTT

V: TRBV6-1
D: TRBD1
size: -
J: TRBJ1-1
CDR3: CASSHHDRGGGAFF
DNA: TGTGCCAGCAGTCACCACGACAGGGGCGGCGGTGCTTTCTTT

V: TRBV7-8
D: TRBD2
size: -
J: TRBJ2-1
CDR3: CASSFSGRSNEQFF
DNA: TGTGCCAGCAGCTTTAGCGGGAGATCCAATGAGCAGTTCTTC

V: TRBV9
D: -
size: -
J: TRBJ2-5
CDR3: CASSVEGLGETQYF
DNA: TGTGCCAGCAGCGTAGAAGGACTGGGGGAGACCCAGTACTTC

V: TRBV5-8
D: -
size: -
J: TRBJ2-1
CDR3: CASSLSSSSQFF
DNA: TGTGCCAGCAGCTTGTCCAGTTCCTCTCAGTTCTTC

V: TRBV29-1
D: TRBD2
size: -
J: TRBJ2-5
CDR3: CSVEDLLAGVETQYF
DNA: TGCAGCGTTGAAGATCTACTAGCGGGAGTAGAGACCCAGTACTTC

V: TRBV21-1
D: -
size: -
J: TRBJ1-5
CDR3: CASSGGVGQPQHF
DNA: TGTGCCAGCAGCGGAGGGGTCGGGCAGCCCCAGCATTTT

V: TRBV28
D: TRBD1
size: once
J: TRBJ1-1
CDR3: CASSSSGQGLNTEAFF
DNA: TGTGCCAGCAGTTCCTCCGGACAGGGATTGAACACTGAAGCTTTCTTT

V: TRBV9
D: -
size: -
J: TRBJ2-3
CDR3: CASSVYSGRDTQYF
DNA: TGTGCCAGCAGCGTTTACTCTGGGCGAGATACGCAGTATTTT

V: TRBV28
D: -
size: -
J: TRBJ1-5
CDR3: CASRTGLMGPQHF
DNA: TGTGCCAGCAGGACCGGGTTAATGGGGCCCCAGCATTTT

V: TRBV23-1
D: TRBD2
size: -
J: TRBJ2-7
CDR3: CASTPVSTGGGVREQYF
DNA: TGCGCCAGCACGCCCGTATCCACGGGGGGGGGTGTGAGGGAGCAGTACTTC

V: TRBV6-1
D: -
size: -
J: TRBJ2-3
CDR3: CASSGVKGDTQYF
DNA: TGTGCCAGCAGTGGGGTAAAGGGGGATACGCAGTATTTT

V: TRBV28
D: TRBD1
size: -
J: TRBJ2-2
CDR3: CASSLGTATGELFF
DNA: TGTGCCAGCAGTTTGGGGACAGCCACCGGGGAGCTGTTTTTT

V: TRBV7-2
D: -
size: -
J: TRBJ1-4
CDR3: CASSQGAEKLFF
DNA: TGTGCCAGCAGCCAGGGAGCGGAAAAACTGTTTTTT